What follows are 17 T cell receptor beta chains derived from one specimen sequenced in a study of T-cell reconstitution after alpha-beta-depleted transplantation in children (dated by TCRdb to the mid-2010s). The library was made by PCR. Reads for this sample came from an Illumina HiSeq 2500. TCR library preparation used molecular barcoding, with unique molecular identifiers applied to normalize quantification of the TCRbeta repertoire. The public sequencing data were trimmed at Q25 with fastp and processed into clonotypes with MiXCR by TCRdb, which kept only in-frame beta chains. Under each unique CDR3 protein, matching rows form one entry showing the most common genes and DNA. The sample records 100,000 to 120,000 distinct CDR3 sequences, 5% to 7% of which are singletons. Together, the top ten hold 23% of the sample. The sample's treatment or condition label, decoded: allogeneic hematopoietic cell transplantation with graft depleted of TCRalphabeta T cells and CD19 B cells.

The sample here was PBMCs, mostly from graft donor cells, taken 360 days after TCRalphabeta/CD19-depleted stem cell transplant. The receptors derive from a male patient aged 2 to 9 who had a stem cell transplant for acute lymphoblastic leukemia, so the T cells may come from the graft donor.

The rearrangement links TRBV6-1 to TRBJ2-3; 9 bases agree with TRBD1. The J segment lost 3 bases and the V segment lost 9 bases, leaving 4 bases of the junction unmatched. This CDR3 has 13 residues. Germline-derived CDR1 and CDR2 are MNHNS and SASEGT. CDR3 in DNA: TGTGCCAGTCGGACAGGGGTTACAGATACGCAGTATTTT. Its translation is CASRTGVTDTQYF.

This clonotype was detected many times. This rearrangement joins TRBV7-2 to TRBJ2-7; 8 bases align to TRBD1. Germline V lookup: CDR1 SGHTA, CDR2 FQGNSA. The J segment lost 3 bases and the V segment lost 7 bases, leaving 8 bases of the junction unmatched. The CDR3 contains 14 residues. In DNA, the CDR3 is TGTGCCAGCACAGATCCGGGACAGGTCTACGAGCAGTACTTC. Protein sequence: CASTDPGQVYEQYF.

In its sample, this clonotype was seen a few times. J is TRBJ2-3 and V is TRBV9, with D perhaps given as TRBD1 or TRBD2 (5 bases each). Germline loops: CDR1 SGDLS, CDR2 YYNGEE. This CDR3 contains 17 residues. Trimming removed 0 bases at V and 1 base at J, with 15 bases between. The CDR3 DNA reads as TGTGCCAGCAGCGTAGGGGGTCCCCGGGACGGCACAGATACGCAGTATTTT. It specifies CASSVGGPRDGTDTQYF.

This clonotype occurred many times. This sequence joins TRBV12-3 or TRBV12-4 and TRBJ1-3; TRBD1 aligns across 8 bases. J gave up 4 bases and V 6 bases, and 8 bases lay outside the gene matches. This CDR3 is built from 15 residues. The CDR3 here is CASSPQGAGGNTIYF. The CDR3, as DNA: TGTGCCAGCAGCCCGCAGGGGGCGGGGGGAAACACCATATATTTT.

This clonotype has ten or more counts. The V call is TRBV7-3, the J call TRBJ2-1; TRBD2 matches at 7 bases. This CDR3 contains 14 residues. Trimming removed 3 bases from V and 4 bases from J; junction bases left unmatched: 3. CDR1 is SGHTA and CDR2 is FQGTGA in the germline V gene. CDR3 bases: TGTGCCAGCAGCTTGGGGGGGATGTACAATGAGCAGTTCTTC. Protein: CASSLGGMYNEQFF.

In the case of this clonotype: Since a much larger clone is just one base distant, this may be a read error. The gene calls are TRBV12-3 or TRBV12-4 and TRBJ2-3; D possibly uses TRBD1 or TRBD2 (5 bases each). The CDR3 is made up of 18 amino acids. The CDR3 DNA reads as TGTGCCAGCTGTTTGCCCTCGGACTTTTCAGAGGGGACAGATACGCAGTATTTT. Translation: CASCLPSDFSEGTDTQYF.

Concerning this clonotype itself: This may arise from a read error, as a much more abundant clone is one base away. This chain connects TRBV7-3 to TRBJ2-7; D is uncertain. The CDR3 is 15 residues long. Germline CDR1 is SGHTA and CDR2 is FQGTGA. V was clipped by 5 bases and J by 1 base, with 15 bases between them. The CDR3 sequence: CASSPFAPLSYEQYF. CDR3 coding DNA: TGTGCCAGCAGCCCTTTCGCACCCCTATCCTACGAGCAGTACTTC.

This chain joins TRBV19 and TRBJ2-1, with 8 bases aligning to TRBD2. Unmatched junction bases numbered 22, after V lost 4 bases and J lost 5 bases. The CDR3 is 20 residues long. Germline V gene data show CDR1 as LNHDA and CDR2 as SQIVND (reference sequence). The DNA for the CDR3 is TGTGCCAGTAGTAGGCAACGGAAGACTAGCGAGAGGTCAGGGGACAATGAGCAGTTCTTC. This encodes CASSRQRKTSERSGDNEQFF.

This clonotype was recorded many times. This chain's CDR3 is CASSSAWHGETQYF. As DNA, the CDR3 is TGTGCCAGCAGTTCCGCCTGGCACGGGGAGACCCAGTACTTC. The V call is TRBV28, the J call TRBJ2-5, with unresolved D. The CDR3 is 14 residues long. V lost 4 bases and J lost 5, with 14 bases in between. CDR1 MDHEN and CDR2 SYDVKM come from the germline V gene.

This clonotype showed up just once. A clone one base away is much larger, so this may be a read error. The chain couples TRBV4-3 to TRBJ2-7, with D unclear. Germline-derived CDR1 and CDR2 are LGHNA and YSLEER. The CDR3 is 14 amino acids. V was cut by 1 base and J by 3 bases, with 10 bases left in between. CDR3 amino acids: CASSQGGTDYEQYF. The CDR3 coding sequence is TGCGCCAGCAGCCAAGGTGGAACAGACTACGAGCAGTACTTC.

The V and J genes are TRBV29-1 and TRBJ1-1, with D maybe TRBD1 (5 bases). Germline loops: CDR1 SQVTM, CDR2 ANQGSEA. With 0 bases removed from V and 2 bases from J, the gap between germline ends came to 16 bases. CDR3 length: 16 amino acids. This chain's CDR3 is CSVEDRAGSENTEAFF. Here the CDR3 DNA reads TGCAGCGTTGAAGATCGGGCAGGGTCAGAAAACACTGAAGCTTTCTTT.

This clonotype has at least ten counts. V is TRBV11-1 and J is TRBJ2-7, with 8 nucleotides matching TRBD1. Trimming removed 3 bases from V and 1 base from J; junction bases left unmatched: 11. CDR1 SGHAT and CDR2 FQDESV come from the germline V gene (reference sequence). This CDR3 has 17 residues. CDR3 amino acids: CASSFFPGGQDSYEQYF. CDR3 nucleotide sequence: TGTGCCAGCAGCTTCTTTCCTGGGGGACAGGATTCCTACGAGCAGTACTTC.

In this sample, this clonotype turned up many times. The chain employs TRBV10-3 and TRBJ1-5, with D uncertain. This CDR3 contains 15 residues. Germline values: CDR1 ENHRY, CDR2 SYGVKD. The ends were cut back, 2 bases at V and 0 bases at J, with 8 bases in the middle. The CDR3 region has the DNA TGTGCCATCAGTGAGGGCGTAGATAGCAATCAGCCCCAGCATTTT. This sequence encodes CAISEGVDSNQPQHF.

This clonotype was seen more than once but under ten times. The rearrangement links TRBV5-1 to TRBJ1-1; no clear D gene. The CDR3 runs 13 residues. Trimming took 5 bases from V and 1 from J, leaving 9 bases between them. CDR1 and CDR2 (germline): SGHRS, YFSETQ. This CDR3 is CASREGPNTEAFF. CDR3 nucleotide sequence: TGCGCCAGCAGGGAAGGCCCGAACACTGAAGCTTTCTTT.

This clonotype appeared many times. The genes are TRBV7-8 and TRBJ2-1, with 7 bases fitting TRBD1. CDR1 and CDR2 from the germline V gene are SGHVS and FQNEAQ. The CDR3 is made up of 15 amino acids. V shed 1 base and J 4 bases; nucleotides not matched to a gene: 4. CDR3 residues: CASSLEGDRYNEQFF. DNA for the CDR3: TGTGCCAGCAGCTTAGAAGGGGACAGATACAATGAGCAGTTCTTC.

The chain couples TRBV20-1 to TRBJ1-3, with TRBD1 as a possible D gene (6 bases). V lost 2 bases and J 2 bases, leaving 7 bases between the germline ends. The CDR3 is 13 amino acids. The germline V gene has CDR1 DFQATT and CDR2 SNEGSKA (reference sequence). CDR3 sequence: CSARQGPGNTIYF. CDR3 sequence (DNA): TGCAGTGCTAGACAGGGGCCTGGAAACACCATATATTTT.

This clonotype has only a few counts. This rearrangement joins TRBV20-1 to TRBJ1-3; no clear D gene. Germline assignment: CDR1 DFQATT and CDR2 SNEGSKA (reference sequence). Deletions cut 7 bases from V and 0 bases from J, with 4 bases between. The length of the CDR3 is 11 residues. CDR3 nucleotides: TGCAGTGGTCTCTCTGGAAACACCATATATTTT. It codes for CSGLSGNTIYF.